The T cell receptor (beta chain) under discussion was sequenced for a study of a mutant IDH1 vaccine in newly diagnosed glioma. Data came from immunoSEQ multiplex PCR; TCRdb stores just in-frame clones and leaves some out. Of about 38,000 clones listed, around four fifths were seen once; the top ten hold 7% to 10%. Germline CDR1 SGHDT, CDR2 YYEEEE. V lost 0 bases to trimming and J lost 2 bases, with 6 bases between them. The CDR3 spans 13 residues. As to time point: baseline, week 1 (first vaccination visit). Treatment given: pre-vaccination baseline after standard-of-care therapy. In every donor, the tumor was a new WHO grade 3 or 4 IDH1-mutant, ATRX-lost astrocytoma. General study results and limits: Pseudoprogression appeared unlinked to shifts in leading peripheral T cell clonotypes. Vaccine-induced responses were seen in 85% to 95% of patients, spanning several MHC alleles.

Concerning this clone itself: What it binds is unknown.

The V and J genes are TRBV5-6 and TRBJ2-7, with D uncertain. Specimen: PBMCs, collected from a glioma patient treated with radiotherapy, temozolomide or both. The source is a man aged 40-55 years with glioma. Some clones in this sample may be carry-over from other donors' samples. CDR3 sequence: CASSLARAYEQYF. The CDR3 DNA is TGTGCCAGCAGCTTGGCCAGAGCCTACGAGCAGTACTTC.